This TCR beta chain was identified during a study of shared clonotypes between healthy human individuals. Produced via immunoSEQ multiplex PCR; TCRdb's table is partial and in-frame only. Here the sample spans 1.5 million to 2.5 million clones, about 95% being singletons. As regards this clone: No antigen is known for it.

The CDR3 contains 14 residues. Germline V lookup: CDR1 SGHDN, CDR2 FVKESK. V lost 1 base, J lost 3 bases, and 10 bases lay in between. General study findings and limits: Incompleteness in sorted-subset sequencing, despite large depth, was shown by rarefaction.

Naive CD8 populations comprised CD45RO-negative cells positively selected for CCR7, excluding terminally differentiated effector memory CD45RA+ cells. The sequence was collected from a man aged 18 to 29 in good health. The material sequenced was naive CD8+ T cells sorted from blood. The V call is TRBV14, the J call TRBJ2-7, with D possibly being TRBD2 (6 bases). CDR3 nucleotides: TGTGCCAGCAGCCAAGGCTTCGGGGGCTACGAGCAGTACTTC. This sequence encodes CASSQGFGGYEQYF. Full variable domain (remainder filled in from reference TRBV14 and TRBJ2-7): EAGVTQFPSHSVIEKGQTVTLRCDPISGHDNLYWYRRVMGKEIKFLLHFVKESKQDESGMPNNRFLAERTGGTYSTLKVQPAELEDSGVYFCASSQGFGGYEQYFGPGTRLTVT.